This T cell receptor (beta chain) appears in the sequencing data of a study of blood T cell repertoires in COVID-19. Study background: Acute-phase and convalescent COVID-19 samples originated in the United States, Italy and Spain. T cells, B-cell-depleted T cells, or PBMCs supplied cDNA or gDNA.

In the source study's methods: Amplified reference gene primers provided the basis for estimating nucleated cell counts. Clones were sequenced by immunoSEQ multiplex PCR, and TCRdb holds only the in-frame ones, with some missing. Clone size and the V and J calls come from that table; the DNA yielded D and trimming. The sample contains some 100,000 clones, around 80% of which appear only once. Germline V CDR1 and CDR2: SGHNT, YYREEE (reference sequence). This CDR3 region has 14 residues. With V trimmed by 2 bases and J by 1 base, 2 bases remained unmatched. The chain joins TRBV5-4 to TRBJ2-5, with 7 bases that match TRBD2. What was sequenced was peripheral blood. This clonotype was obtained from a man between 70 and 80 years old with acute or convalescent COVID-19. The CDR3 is CASSLAGIQETQYF. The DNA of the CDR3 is TGTGCCAGCAGCTTAGCGGGGATCCAAGAGACCCAGTACTTC.